The source of this TCR beta chain is a study of T cell repertoires in cytomegalovirus infection (dated by TCRdb to between 2018 and 2020). For context, the study as a whole: Recently identified HLA-C-restricted CMV epitopes, whose presentation resists viral immunomodulation, were targeted by peptide stimulations together with well-studied HLA-B-restricted epitopes. Donor HLA type was relevant to the analysis, because carriage of CMV infection together with the matching HLA type was indicated by public TCR beta signatures.

The label giving this sample's treatment or condition can be read as: in vitro stimulation with specific CMV peptide epitopes to enrich CMV-specific T cells. This clonotype was counted at least ten times. Its binding antigen is unknown. Per-base quality was not reported, and no clone a single base away is much larger than it. Overall study results and their limits: In the ex vivo response, HLA-C-restricted CMV-specific TCR beta clonotypes were dominant, and in two of eight donors the single most frequent clonotype came from this HLA-C-restricted group. In both this cohort and an independent roughly 400-donor cohort, the cumulative frequency of public TCR beta family members distinguished carriers of CMV infection plus the relevant HLA type.

TCRdb records Illumina HiSeq 1500 as the sequencer. TCRdb itself trimmed the public reads at Q25 with fastp, ran MiXCR and retained productive beta chains. Under each unique CDR3 protein, matching rows form one entry showing the most common genes and DNA. The sample data list under 200,000 distinct CDR3 sequences, and roughly 20% of these were observed just once. The ten biggest clones cover roughly 25% of the sample. The CDR3 has 15 amino acids, counting the end cysteine and phenylalanine. Only the CDR3 portion is preserved as DNA: 45 bases, with reading frame beginning at the first base. Relative to germline, V is 6 bases shorter and J is 3 bases shorter, with 17 bases between their ends. In the germline V gene, CDR1 corresponds to ENHRY and CDR2 to SYGVKD.

The TCR comes from a human donor in good health (CMV status not recorded). Some clones in this sample may be carry-over from other donors' samples. The sequence links TRBV10-3 to TRBJ1-2; no D gene is confidently identified. The sample consisted of CD8+ T cells from cultured PBMCs, taken from culture after CMV antigen stimulation. The DNA sequence is as follows: TGTGCCATCAGCGGAGATTCACCTGAGGACTATGGCTACACCTTC. This encodes CAISGDSPEDYGYTF.